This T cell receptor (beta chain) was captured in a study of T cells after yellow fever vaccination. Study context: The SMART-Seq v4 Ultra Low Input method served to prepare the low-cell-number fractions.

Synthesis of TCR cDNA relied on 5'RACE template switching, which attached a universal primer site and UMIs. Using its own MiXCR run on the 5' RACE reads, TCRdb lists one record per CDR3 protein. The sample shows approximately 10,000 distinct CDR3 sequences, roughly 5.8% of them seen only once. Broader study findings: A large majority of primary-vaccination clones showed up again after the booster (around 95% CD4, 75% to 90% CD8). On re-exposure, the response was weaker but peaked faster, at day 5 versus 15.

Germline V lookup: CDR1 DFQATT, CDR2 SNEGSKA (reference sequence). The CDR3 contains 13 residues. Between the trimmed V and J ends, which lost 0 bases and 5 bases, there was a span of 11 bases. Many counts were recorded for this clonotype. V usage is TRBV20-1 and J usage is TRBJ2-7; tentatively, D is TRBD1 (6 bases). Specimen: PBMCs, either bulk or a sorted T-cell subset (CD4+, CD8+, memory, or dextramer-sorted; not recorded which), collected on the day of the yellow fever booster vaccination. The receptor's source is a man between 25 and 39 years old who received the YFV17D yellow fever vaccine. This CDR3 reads CSARDPQGDEQYF. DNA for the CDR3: TGCAGTGCTAGAGACCCACAGGGAGACGAGCAGTACTTC.